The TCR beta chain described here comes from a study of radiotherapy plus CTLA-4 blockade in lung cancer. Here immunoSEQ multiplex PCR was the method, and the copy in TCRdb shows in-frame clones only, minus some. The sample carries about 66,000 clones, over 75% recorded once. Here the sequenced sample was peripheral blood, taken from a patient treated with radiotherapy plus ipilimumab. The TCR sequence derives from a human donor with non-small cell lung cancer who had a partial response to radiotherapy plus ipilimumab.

The CDR3 sequence: CASSPPGAGNNEQFF. Written as DNA, the CDR3 is TGTGCCAGCTCACCCCCTGGGGCGGGGAACAATGAGCAGTTCTTC. The chain links TRBV18 to TRBJ2-1; D might be TRBD2 (6 bases). Per the germline V gene, CDR1 is KGHSH and CDR2 is LQKENI. The CDR3 consists of 15 residues. Trimming took off 3 bases at V and 5 bases at J, with 14 bases between the two ends.